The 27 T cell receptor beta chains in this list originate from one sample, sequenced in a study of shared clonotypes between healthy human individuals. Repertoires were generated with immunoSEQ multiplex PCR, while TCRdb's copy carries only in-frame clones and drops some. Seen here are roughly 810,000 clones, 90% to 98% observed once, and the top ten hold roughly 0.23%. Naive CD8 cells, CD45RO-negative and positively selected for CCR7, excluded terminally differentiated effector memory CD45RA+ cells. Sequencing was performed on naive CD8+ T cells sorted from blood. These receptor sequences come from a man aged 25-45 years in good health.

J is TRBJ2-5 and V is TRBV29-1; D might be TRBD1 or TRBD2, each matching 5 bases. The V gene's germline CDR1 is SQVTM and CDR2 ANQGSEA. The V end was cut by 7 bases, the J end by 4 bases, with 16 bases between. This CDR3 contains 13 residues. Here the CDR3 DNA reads TGCAGCGGGTGGGACCCTCTACGAGAGACCCAGTACTTC. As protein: CSGWDPLRETQYF. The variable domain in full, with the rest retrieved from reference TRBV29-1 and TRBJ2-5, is SAVISQKPSRDICQRGTSLTIQCQVDSQVTMMFWYRQQPGQSLTLIATANQGSEATYESGFVIDKFPISRPNLTFSTLTVSNMSPEDSSIYLCSGWDPLRETQYFGPGTRLLVL.

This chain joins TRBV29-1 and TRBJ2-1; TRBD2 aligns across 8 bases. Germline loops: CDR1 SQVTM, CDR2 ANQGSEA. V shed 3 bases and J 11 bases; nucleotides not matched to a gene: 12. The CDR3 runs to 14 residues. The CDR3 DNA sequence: TGCAGCGTTGAGTCAGCGGGAGACTGGGATAAGCAGTTCTTC. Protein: CSVESAGDWDKQFF.

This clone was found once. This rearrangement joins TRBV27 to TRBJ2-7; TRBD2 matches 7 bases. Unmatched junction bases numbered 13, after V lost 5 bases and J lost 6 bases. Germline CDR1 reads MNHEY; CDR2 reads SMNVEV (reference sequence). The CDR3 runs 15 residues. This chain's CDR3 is CASSGGGGIRAEQYF. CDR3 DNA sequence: TGTGCCAGCAGTGGCGGGGGAGGGATAAGGGCCGAGCAGTACTTC.

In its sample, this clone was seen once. This chain's CDR3 is CASSILRAGNEKLFF. DNA of the CDR3: TGTGCCAGTAGTATACTCCGGGCGGGCAATGAAAAACTGTTTTTT. The V call is TRBV19, the J call TRBJ1-4; the D is unclear. The CDR3 contains 15 residues. Looked up from germline, CDR1 is LNHDA and CDR2 is SQIVND (reference sequence). V dropped 2 bases and J dropped 5 bases, with 12 bases sitting between them.

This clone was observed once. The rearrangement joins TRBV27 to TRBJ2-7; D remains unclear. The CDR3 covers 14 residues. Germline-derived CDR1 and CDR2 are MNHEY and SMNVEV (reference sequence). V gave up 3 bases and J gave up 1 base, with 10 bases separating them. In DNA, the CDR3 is TGTGCCAGCAGTTTTGGTGTAGGATCCTACGAGCAGTACTTC. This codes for CASSFGVGSYEQYF.

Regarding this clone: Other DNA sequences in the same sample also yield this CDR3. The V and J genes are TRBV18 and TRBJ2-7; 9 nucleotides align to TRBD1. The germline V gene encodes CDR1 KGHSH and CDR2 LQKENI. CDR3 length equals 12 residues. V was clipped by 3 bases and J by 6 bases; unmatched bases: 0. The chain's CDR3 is CASSPDRGEQYF. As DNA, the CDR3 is TGTGCCAGCTCACCGGACAGGGGCGAGCAGTACTTC. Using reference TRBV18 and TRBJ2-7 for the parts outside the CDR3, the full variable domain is NAGVMQNPRHLVRRRGQEARLRCSPMKGHSHVYWYRQLPEEGLKFMVYLQKENIIDESGMPKERFSAEFPKEGPSILRIQQVVRGDSAAYFCASSPDRGEQYFGPGTRLTVT.

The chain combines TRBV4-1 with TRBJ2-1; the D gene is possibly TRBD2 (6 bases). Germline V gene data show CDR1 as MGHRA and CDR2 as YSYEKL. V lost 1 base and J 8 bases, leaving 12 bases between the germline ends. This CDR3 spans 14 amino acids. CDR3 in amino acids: CASSQGEELYEQFF. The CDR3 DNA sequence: TGCGCCAGCAGCCAAGGGGAGGAGCTGTATGAGCAGTTCTTC.

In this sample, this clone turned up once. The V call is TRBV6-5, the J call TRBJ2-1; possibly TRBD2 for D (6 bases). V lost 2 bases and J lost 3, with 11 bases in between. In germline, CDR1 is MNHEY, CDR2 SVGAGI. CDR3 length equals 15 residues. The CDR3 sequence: CASSYGGIDYNEQFF. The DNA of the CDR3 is TGTGCCAGCAGTTACGGAGGGATTGACTACAATGAGCAGTTCTTC.

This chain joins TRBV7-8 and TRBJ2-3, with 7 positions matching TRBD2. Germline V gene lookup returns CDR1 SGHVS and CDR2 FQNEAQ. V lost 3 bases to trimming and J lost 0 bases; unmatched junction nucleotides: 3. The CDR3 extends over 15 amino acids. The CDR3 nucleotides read TGTGCCAGCAGCTTTGGAGCGGGAAGCACAGATACGCAGTATTTT. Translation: CASSFGAGSTDTQYF.

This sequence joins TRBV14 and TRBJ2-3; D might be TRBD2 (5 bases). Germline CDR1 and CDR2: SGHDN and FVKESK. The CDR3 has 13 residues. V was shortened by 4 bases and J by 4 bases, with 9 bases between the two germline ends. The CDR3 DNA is TGTGCCAGCAGCCGAGGGTCCCCAGATACGCAGTATTTT. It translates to CASSRGSPDTQYF.

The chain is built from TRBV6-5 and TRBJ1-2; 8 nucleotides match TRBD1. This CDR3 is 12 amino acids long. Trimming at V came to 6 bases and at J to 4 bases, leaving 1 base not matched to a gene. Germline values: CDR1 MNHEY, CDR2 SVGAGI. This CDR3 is CASSDRGYGYTF. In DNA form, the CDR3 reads TGTGCCAGCAGCGACAGGGGCTATGGCTACACCTTC.

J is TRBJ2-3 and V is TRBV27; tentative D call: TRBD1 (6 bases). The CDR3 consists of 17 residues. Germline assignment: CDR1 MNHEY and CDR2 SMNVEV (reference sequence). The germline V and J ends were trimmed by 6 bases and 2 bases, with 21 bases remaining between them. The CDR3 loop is CASRATPEDSSTDTQYF. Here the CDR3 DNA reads TGTGCCAGCAGAGCCACCCCCGAGGACAGCTCCACAGATACGCAGTATTTT.

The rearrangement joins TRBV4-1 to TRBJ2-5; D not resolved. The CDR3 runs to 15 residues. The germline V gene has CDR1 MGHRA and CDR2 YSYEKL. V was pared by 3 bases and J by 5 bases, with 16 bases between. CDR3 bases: TGCGCCAGCAGCCAGGATAGATCGGTCACGGAGACCCAGTACTTC. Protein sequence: CASSQDRSVTETQYF.

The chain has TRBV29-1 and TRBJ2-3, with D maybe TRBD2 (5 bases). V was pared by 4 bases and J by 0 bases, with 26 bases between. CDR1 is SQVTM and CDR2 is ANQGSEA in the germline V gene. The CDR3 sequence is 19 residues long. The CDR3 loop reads CSVASAKLGGRTSTDTQYF. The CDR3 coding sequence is TGCAGCGTTGCTTCGGCCAAGTTAGGAGGACGTACTAGCACAGATACGCAGTATTTT.

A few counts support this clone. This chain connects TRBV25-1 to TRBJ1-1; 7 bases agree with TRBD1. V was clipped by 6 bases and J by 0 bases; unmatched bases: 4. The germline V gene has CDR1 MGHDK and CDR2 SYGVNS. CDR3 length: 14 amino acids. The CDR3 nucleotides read TGTGCCAGCAGACAGGGGAGGATGAACACTGAAGCTTTCTTT. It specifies CASRQGRMNTEAFF.

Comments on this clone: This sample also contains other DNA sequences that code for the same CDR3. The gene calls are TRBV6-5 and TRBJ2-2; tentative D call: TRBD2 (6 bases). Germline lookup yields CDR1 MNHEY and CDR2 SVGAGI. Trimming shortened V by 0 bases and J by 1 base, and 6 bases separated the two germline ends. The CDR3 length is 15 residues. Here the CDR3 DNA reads TGTGCCAGCAGTTACTCTAGCGGGAACACCGGGGAGCTGTTTTTT. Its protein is CASSYSSGNTGELFF.

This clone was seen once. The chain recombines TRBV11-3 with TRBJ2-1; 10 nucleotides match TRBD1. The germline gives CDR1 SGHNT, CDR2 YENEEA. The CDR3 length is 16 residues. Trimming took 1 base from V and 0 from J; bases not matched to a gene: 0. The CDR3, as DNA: TGTGCCAGCAGCTTAGGGACAGGGGGCTCCTACAATGAGCAGTTCTTC. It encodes CASSLGTGGSYNEQFF.

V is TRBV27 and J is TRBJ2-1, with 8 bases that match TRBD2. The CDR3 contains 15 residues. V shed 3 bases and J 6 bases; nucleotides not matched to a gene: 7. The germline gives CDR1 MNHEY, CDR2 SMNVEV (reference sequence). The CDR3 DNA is TGTGCCAGCAGTTTTCGGCGGGAGGTGGGCAATGAGCAGTTCTTC. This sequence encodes CASSFRREVGNEQFF.

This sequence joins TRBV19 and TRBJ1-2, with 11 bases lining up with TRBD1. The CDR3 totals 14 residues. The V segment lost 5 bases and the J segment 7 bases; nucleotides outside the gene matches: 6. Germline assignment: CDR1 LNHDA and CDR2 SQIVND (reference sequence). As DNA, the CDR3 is TGTGCCAGTAGTTTCCCCGGGACAGGGGGTGGCTACACCTTC. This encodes CASSFPGTGGGYTF.

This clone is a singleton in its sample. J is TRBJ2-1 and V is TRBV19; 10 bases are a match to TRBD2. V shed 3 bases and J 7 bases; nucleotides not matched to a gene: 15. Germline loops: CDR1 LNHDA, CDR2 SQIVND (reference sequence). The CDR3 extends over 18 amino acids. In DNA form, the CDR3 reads TGTGCCAGTAGTATCCCAGGGGCGGCTAGCGGGAGTATGAATGAGCAGTTCTTC. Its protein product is CASSIPGAASGSMNEQFF.

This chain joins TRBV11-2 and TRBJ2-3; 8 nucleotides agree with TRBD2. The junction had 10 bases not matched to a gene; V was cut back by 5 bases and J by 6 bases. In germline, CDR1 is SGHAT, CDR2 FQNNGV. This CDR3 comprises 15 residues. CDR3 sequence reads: CASSSTSGLTDTQYF. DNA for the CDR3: TGTGCCAGCAGCAGTACTAGCGGATTGACGGATACGCAGTATTTT. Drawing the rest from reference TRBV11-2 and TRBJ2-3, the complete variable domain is EAGVAQSPRYKIIEKRQSVAFWCNPISGHATLYWYQQILGQGPKLLIQFQNNGVVDDSQLPKDRFSAERLKGVDSTLKIQPAKLEDSAVYLCASSSTSGLTDTQYFGPGTRLTVL.

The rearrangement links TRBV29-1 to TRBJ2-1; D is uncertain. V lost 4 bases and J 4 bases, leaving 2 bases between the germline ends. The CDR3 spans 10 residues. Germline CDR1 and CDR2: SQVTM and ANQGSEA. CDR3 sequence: CSVVYNEQFF. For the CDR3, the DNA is TGCAGCGTTGTTTACAATGAGCAGTTCTTC.

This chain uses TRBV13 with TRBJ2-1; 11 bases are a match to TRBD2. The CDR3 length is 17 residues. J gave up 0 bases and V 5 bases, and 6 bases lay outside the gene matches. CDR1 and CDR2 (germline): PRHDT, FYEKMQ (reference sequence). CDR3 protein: CASSIGLAGSSYNEQFF. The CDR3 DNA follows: TGTGCCAGCAGCATTGGACTAGCGGGTAGCTCCTACAATGAGCAGTTCTTC.

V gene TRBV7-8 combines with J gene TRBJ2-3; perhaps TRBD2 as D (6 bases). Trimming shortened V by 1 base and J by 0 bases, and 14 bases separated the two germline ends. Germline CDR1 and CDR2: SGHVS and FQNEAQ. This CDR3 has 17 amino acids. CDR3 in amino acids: CASSLVAAGPSTDTQYF. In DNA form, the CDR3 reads TGTGCCAGCAGCTTAGTAGCAGCGGGCCCTAGCACAGATACGCAGTATTTT. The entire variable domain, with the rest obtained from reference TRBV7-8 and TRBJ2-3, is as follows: GAGVSQSPRYKVAKRGQDVALRCDPISGHVSLFWYQQALGQGPEFLTYFQNEAQLDKSGLPSDRFFAERPEGSVSTLKIQRTQQEDSAVYLCASSLVAAGPSTDTQYFGPGTRLTVL.

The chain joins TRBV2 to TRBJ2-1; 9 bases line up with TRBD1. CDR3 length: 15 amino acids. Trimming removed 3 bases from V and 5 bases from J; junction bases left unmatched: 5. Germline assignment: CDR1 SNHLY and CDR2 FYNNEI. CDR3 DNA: TGTGCCAGCAGTGAGGGACAGGGATTCAACAATGAGCAGTTCTTC. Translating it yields CASSEGQGFNNEQFF.

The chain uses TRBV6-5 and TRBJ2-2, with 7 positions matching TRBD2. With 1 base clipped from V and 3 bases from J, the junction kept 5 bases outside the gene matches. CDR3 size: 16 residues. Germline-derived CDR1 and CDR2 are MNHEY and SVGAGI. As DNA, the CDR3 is TGTGCCAGCAGTTACTTAAGCGGGGAGGACACCGGGGAGCTGTTTTTT. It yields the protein CASSYLSGEDTGELFF.

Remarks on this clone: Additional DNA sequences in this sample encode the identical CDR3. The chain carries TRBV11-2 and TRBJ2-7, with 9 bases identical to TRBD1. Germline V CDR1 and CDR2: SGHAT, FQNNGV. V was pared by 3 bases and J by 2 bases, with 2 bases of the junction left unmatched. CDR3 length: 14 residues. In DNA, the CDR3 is TGTGCCAGCAGCTTGGGACAGGGAACCTACGAGCAGTACTTC. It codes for CASSLGQGTYEQYF.